The 19 T cell receptor beta chains given below trace back to one sample, sequenced in a study of blood T cell repertoires in COVID-19. The table came from immunoSEQ multiplex PCR; TCRdb's copy has only in-frame clones and leaves some out. Altogether about 88,000 clones are present, around nine tenths being singletons, with the ten largest covering approximately 1.7%. The material sequenced was peripheral blood. The source is a man in his 60s with acute or convalescent COVID-19.

This chain links TRBV5-1 with TRBJ1-1; D gene unclear. Trimming took off 4 bases at V and 1 base at J, with 11 bases between the two ends. The CDR3 contains 14 residues. Per germline, CDR1 SGHRS and CDR2 YFSETQ. The CDR3 DNA reads as TGCGCCAGCAGCAGTGAAGCTAGGAACACTGAAGCTTTCTTT. It translates to CASSSEARNTEAFF.

In nucleotides, the CDR3 is TGCGCCAGCAGCGCCCTATTTTCCTCCTACAATGAGCAGTTCTTC. The encoded protein is CASSALFSSYNEQFF. V usage is TRBV5-1 and J usage is TRBJ2-1; the D is unclear. The CDR3 is 15 amino acids. Germline V gene sequence: CDR1 SGHRS, CDR2 YFSETQ. Trimming stripped 4 bases from V and 0 bases from J, with 11 bases between.

This chain uses TRBV7-9 with TRBJ2-3; tentative D call: TRBD2 (5 bases). Looked up from germline, CDR1 is SEHNR and CDR2 is FQNEAQ (reference sequence). The CDR3 is 16 amino acids. Trimming cost V 5 bases and J 7 bases, with 22 bases left between them. CDR3 coding DNA: TGTGCCAGCAGCGCCGGGGTTGGGCCGGCGGGTTATACGCAGTATTTT. It encodes CASSAGVGPAGYTQYF.

The CDR3 DNA reads TGTGCCAGCCGACAGTCCGTAAGTTTTCGGCCCCAGCATTTT. This sequence encodes CASRQSVSFRPQHF. The chain has TRBV28 and TRBJ1-5; possible D gene TRBD1, 5 bases. Germline V gene data show CDR1 as MDHEN and CDR2 as SYDVKM. V lost 8 bases and J 9 bases, leaving 20 bases between the germline ends. This CDR3 has 14 residues.

The chain has TRBV25-1 and TRBJ2-3; 11 positions agree with TRBD2. This CDR3 comprises 15 residues. The V gene end was trimmed by 6 bases and the J gene end by 2 bases; junction bases not matched to a gene: 4. Germline V CDR1 and CDR2: MGHDK, SYGVNS. The CDR3 nucleotides are TGTGCCAGCAGCCTAGCGGGAGGATACACAGATACGCAGTATTTT. The encoded protein is CASSLAGGYTDTQYF.

V gene TRBV5-8 combines with J gene TRBJ2-3, with a tentative D call TRBD2 (6 bases). The CDR3 extends over 14 amino acids. V was clipped by 2 bases and J by 5 bases, with 12 bases between them. Looked up from germline, CDR1 is SGHTS and CDR2 is YDEGEE. The CDR3 nucleotides read TGTGCCAGCAGCTTTAGCGGAGTGGGAGATACGCAGTATTTT. Amino acid sequence: CASSFSGVGDTQYF.

The V and J genes are TRBV29-1 and TRBJ1-2; maybe TRBD1 (6 bases). Per the germline V gene, CDR1 is SQVTM and CDR2 is ANQGSEA. This CDR3 comprises 12 residues. Trimming shortened V by 7 bases and J by 2 bases, and 11 bases separated the two germline ends. The CDR3 spells CSGDTFNYGYTF. The CDR3 DNA is TGCAGCGGGGACACTTTCAACTATGGCTACACCTTC. The full variable domain, its missing parts supplied by reference TRBV29-1 and TRBJ1-2, is SAVISQKPSRDICQRGTSLTIQCQVDSQVTMMFWYRQQPGQSLTLIATANQGSEATYESGFVIDKFPISRPNLTFSTLTVSNMSPEDSSIYLCSGDTFNYGYTFGSGTRLTVV.

This clone was recorded once. This rearrangement joins TRBV27 to TRBJ1-1; D remains ambiguous. In germline, CDR1 is MNHEY, CDR2 SMNVEV (reference sequence). V was cut by 1 base and J by 4 bases, with 7 bases left in between. The CDR3 loop spans 13 amino acids. The CDR3 nucleotides read TGTGCCAGCAGTTTATTACTCGGCACTGAAGCTTTCTTT. It translates to CASSLLLGTEAFF.

The chain recombines TRBV5-1 with TRBJ2-7; TRBD2 aligns across 9 bases. There are 15 residues in the CDR3. CDR1 is SGHRS and CDR2 is YFSETQ in the germline V gene. In DNA form, the CDR3 reads TGCCCAAGGCATTCACATAGCGGGAGCCCCTACGAGCAGTACTTC. This gives the protein CPRHSHSGSPYEQYF.

The chain joins TRBV7-9 to TRBJ2-1; possible D gene TRBD2, 6 bases. CDR3 size: 16 residues. The germline V gene encodes CDR1 SEHNR and CDR2 FQNEAQ (reference sequence). V was pared by 5 bases and J by 3 bases, with 17 bases between. CDR3 loop: CASSPLPAGYYNEQFF. Written as DNA, the CDR3 is TGTGCCAGCAGCCCCCTCCCGGCGGGATACTACAATGAGCAGTTCTTC.

The rearrangement links TRBV7-9 to TRBJ2-1; the D is unclear. The CDR3 totals 14 residues. Germline assignment: CDR1 SEHNR and CDR2 FQNEAQ (reference sequence). V lost 5 bases, J lost 3 bases, and 11 bases lay in between. The CDR3 DNA reads as TGTGCCAGCAGCCCCGGCGGAGACTACAATGAGCAGTTCTTC. Protein sequence: CASSPGGDYNEQFF.

The chain carries TRBV5-1 and TRBJ2-5; 8 nucleotides agree with TRBD1. Trimming at V came to 4 bases and at J to 4 bases, leaving 9 bases not matched to a gene. The CDR3 spans 15 residues. Germline loops: CDR1 SGHRS, CDR2 YFSETQ. CDR3 DNA sequence: TGCGCCAGCAGCGACCACAGGGGGGCGCGAGAGACCCAGTACTTC. Its translation is CASSDHRGARETQYF.

The chain joins TRBV7-2 to TRBJ2-7; a weak D match, TRBD2 (6 bases). Germline CDR1 SGHTA, CDR2 FQGNSA. The V and J ends lost 4 bases and 0 bases respectively, with 25 bases between them. This CDR3 contains 19 residues. The CDR3 loop is CASSWSAPKGLSSSYEQYF. The CDR3 region has the DNA TGTGCCAGCAGCTGGAGCGCGCCGAAGGGACTTTCGAGCTCCTACGAGCAGTACTTC.

The sample holds one count of this clone. The V call is TRBV5-1, the J call TRBJ1-4; 11 bases are shared with TRBD1. J gave up 7 bases and V 0 bases, and 14 bases lay outside the gene matches. Germline loops: CDR1 SGHRS, CDR2 YFSETQ. CDR3 length: 19 residues. CDR3 protein: CASSLDLYAVGTGGEKLFF. The CDR3 coding sequence is TGCGCCAGCAGCTTGGATTTATACGCGGTCGGGACAGGGGGTGAAAAACTGTTTTTT.

V usage is TRBV19 and J usage is TRBJ1-4, with TRBD1 matching over 7 bases. CDR1 is LNHDA, CDR2 SQIVND, per germline (reference sequence). The CDR3 totals 15 residues. V lost 3 bases to trimming and J lost 8 bases; unmatched junction nucleotides: 9. The CDR3, as DNA: TGTGCCAGTAGTATTCGGGGACAGAGGGGAGAAAAACTGTTTTTT. Its protein is CASSIRGQRGEKLFF.

The genes are TRBV28 and TRBJ1-2; the D gene is possibly TRBD1 (6 bases). Trimming removed 3 bases from V and 8 bases from J, with 19 bases in between. This CDR3 contains 15 residues. Germline V CDR1 and CDR2: MDHEN, SYDVKM. CDR3 nucleotides: TGTGCCAGCAGTTTGGGCGAGGACAGTTTGGGCGGCTACACCTTC. Translated: CASSLGEDSLGGYTF.

This sequence joins TRBV6-6 and TRBJ2-5; the D gene is possibly TRBD1 (7 bases). The CDR3 is 16 residues long. Germline CDR1 and CDR2: MNHNY and SVGAGI (reference sequence). The V gene lost 7 bases and the J gene lost 0 bases, with 18 bases spanning the gap. The CDR3 DNA reads TGTGCCAGCACCCATCAGACAGGGAGGTACCAAGAGACCCAGTACTTC. Its translation: CASTHQTGRYQETQYF.

V and J are TRBV7-2 and TRBJ2-2, with 8 positions matching TRBD1. Germline CDR1 SGHTA, CDR2 FQGNSA. The V and J ends lost 5 bases and 2 bases, in that order; junction bases with no gene match: 7. The length of the CDR3 is 16 residues. Here the CDR3 reads CASSPWTGSNTGELFF. CDR3 DNA sequence: TGTGCCAGCAGCCCCTGGACAGGGTCAAACACCGGGGAGCTGTTTTTT. Full variable domain (remainder filled in from reference TRBV7-2 and TRBJ2-2): GAGVSQSPSNKVTEKGKDVELRCDPISGHTALYWYRQSLGQGLEFLIYFQGNSAPDKSGLPSDRFSAERTGGSVSTLTIQRTQQEDSAVYLCASSPWTGSNTGELFFGEGSRLTVL.

The chain employs TRBV28 and TRBJ1-6, with TRBD1 matching 10 bases. CDR3 length equals 15 residues. V trimming: 5 bases; J trimming: 9 bases; junction bases outside the gene matches: 7. CDR1 is MDHEN, CDR2 SYDVKM, per germline. The CDR3 loop is CASSTGTGEGSPLHF. The DNA of the CDR3 is TGTGCCAGCAGTACTGGGACAGGGGAGGGTTCACCCCTCCACTTT.